Detailed here is one TCR beta chain. Its target is unknown. The entry originates in a study of vaccination and CD4 T cells after COVID-19. Study overall: Participants were administered two doses of either the BNT162b2 or the mRNA-1273 vaccine. General observations from the study: Vaccine-specific clones in convalescent patients were spike mono-reactive in 304 of 307 cases.

Germline V CDR1 and CDR2: DFQATT, SNEGSKA (reference sequence). V was trimmed by 0 bases and J by 8 bases, leaving 16 bases between them. This CDR3 has 14 residues. As for treatment: roughly 10-day PBMC culture with coronavirus spike peptide pools or control peptides (ViraFEST assay). Oncomine TCR Beta short-read sequencing was applied to DNA from cultured CD4+ T cells. MiXCR, applied by TCRdb to the PCR reads, yields one record per CDR3 protein. The sample includes roughly 10,000 distinct CDR3 sequences, more than 35% of them seen just once. Sequenced: CD4+ T cells from blood, cultured in vitro. The chain is built from TRBV20-1 and TRBJ1-2, with unresolved D. This clonotype was sampled from a human donor who had recovered from COVID-19. The DNA of the CDR3 is TGCAGTGCTAGAGATATTAGCGGCAGTATAGGCTACACCTTC. Its protein is CSARDISGSIGYTF.